These T cell receptor beta chains were read from a single sample in a study of cytotoxic CD8 clonotypes in ibrutinib-treated CLL. Sequencing was performed with immunoSEQ multiplex PCR; in TCRdb, only in-frame clones are kept and a portion is missing. The table records 40,000 or so clones, approximately 70% of them present only once. The sequencing used PBMCs, collected at disease progression, from a patient treated with ibrutinib. These receptors all come from a human donor with chronic lymphocytic leukemia. Each CDR3 is given with its conserved first and last residue. The D gene is left open where the match is weak. Not every row has a clone size; where given, it reads once, few, many or a size class.

17,TRBJ2-4,-,TRBV10-3,TRBD2,CAISRTSGGLGANIQYF,TGTGCCATCAGTCGGACTAGCGGGGGGCTGGGTGCAAACATTCAGTACTTC
15,TRBJ1-2,few,TRBV30,-,CAWKGPGRTNYGYTF,TGTGCCTGGAAAGGCCCAGGGCGAACTAACTATGGCTACACCTTC
14,TRBJ2-7,-,TRBV18,-,CASSPPGGGGEQYF,TGTGCCAGCTCACCACCGGGGGGGGGCGGCGAGCAGTACTTC
14,TRBJ2-7,-,TRBV4-1,-,CASSQDGSGGEQYF,TGCGCCAGCAGCCAAGATGGCTCCGGGGGCGAGCAGTACTTC
14,TRBJ2-7,-,TRBV6-6,TRBD1,CATYQGDRGHEQYF,TGTGCCACCTATCAGGGGGACAGGGGCCACGAGCAGTACTTC
13,TRBJ2-1,-,TRBV14,-,CASSQVSRNEQFF,TGTGCCAGCAGCCAAGTTAGTAGGAATGAGCAGTTCTTC
15,TRBJ2-5,-,TRBV2,TRBD2,CASSDNGRAGETQYF,TGTGCCAGCAGTGACAACGGGAGGGCCGGGGAGACCCAGTACTTC
14,TRBJ2-2,-,TRBV5-1,-,CASSARLNTGELFF,TGCGCCAGCAGCGCGAGGCTGAACACCGGGGAGCTGTTTTTT
11,TRBJ1-2,few,TRBV20-1,-,CSARPELSYTF,TGCAGTGCTAGGCCCGAACTTAGCTACACCTTC
16,TRBJ2-7,-,TRBV28,-,CASSFRLSDLTYEQYF,TGTGCCAGCAGTTTCAGGTTGTCAGACCTCACCTACGAGCAGTACTTC
17,TRBJ2-1,-,TRBV4-1,-,CASSQAGGQDTYNEQFF,TGCGCCAGCAGCCAGGCGGGGGGACAGGACACCTACAATGAGCAGTTCTTC
14,TRBJ2-7,-,TRBV4-1,-,CASSQDAGTYEQYF,TGCGCCAGCAGCCAAGACGCAGGGACCTACGAGCAGTACTTC
16,TRBJ2-3,-,TRBV7-9,-,CASSPQWGLGTDTQYF,TGTGCCAGCAGCCCTCAGTGGGGGTTGGGCACAGATACGCAGTATTTT
10,TRBJ2-4,-,TRBV11-2,-,CASSHGIQYF,TGTGCCAGCAGCCACGGCATTCAGTACTTC
14,TRBJ1-1,-,TRBV18,TRBD1,CASSPGQGATEAFF,TGTGCCAGCTCACCCGGACAGGGGGCGACTGAAGCTTTCTTT
12,TRBJ2-5,-,TRBV7-2,-,CASGRYQETQYF,TGTGCCAGCGGTCGTTACCAAGAGACCCAGTACTTC
14,TRBJ2-7,few,TRBV27,-,CASRDSGSKNEQYF,TGTGCCAGCAGGGACTCAGGGTCGAAGAACGAGCAGTACTTC
12,TRBJ2-7,few,TRBV6-1,-,CASSEIYYEQYF,TGTGCCAGCAGTGAAATATACTACGAGCAGTACTTC
16,TRBJ1-2,-,TRBV28,TRBD1,CASTTPGTGGNYGYTF,TGTGCCAGCACTACCCCCGGGACAGGGGGAAACTATGGCTACACCTTC
13,TRBJ1-1,-,TRBV28,TRBD1,CASSLGGTVEAFF,TGTGCCAGCAGTCTGGGGGGGACAGTTGAAGCTTTCTTT
14,TRBJ2-5,few,TRBV19,-,CASSLMGPQETQYF,TGTGCCAGTAGTCTGATGGGCCCCCAAGAGACCCAGTACTTC
15,TRBJ1-2,-,TRBV7-9,-,CASSLDGSEYYGYTF,TGTGCCAGCAGCTTAGATGGTTCGGAATACTATGGCTACACCTTC
15,TRBJ1-2,-,TRBV7-9,-,CASSRGEGRHYGYTF,TGTGCCAGCAGCCGAGGGGAGGGAAGGCACTATGGCTACACCTTC
14,TRBJ2-7,-,TRBV27,-,CASSPRDGGYEQYF,TGTGCCAGCAGTCCCCGGGACGGAGGCTACGAGCAGTACTTC
12,TRBJ1-1,once,TRBV2,TRBD1,CASTPGTAEAFF,TGTGCCAGCACGCCTGGGACAGCTGAAGCTTTCTTT
14,TRBJ1-1,-,TRBV18,-,CASSPIQSNTEAFF,TGTGCCAGCTCACCAATACAGTCGAACACTGAAGCTTTCTTT
12,TRBJ2-7,once,TRBV4-2,TRBD2,CASSWGGGEQYF,TGTGCCAGCAGCTGGGGGGGAGGCGAGCAGTACTTC